This T cell receptor beta chain originates from a study of shared clonotypes between healthy human individuals. Broader study findings: An effect of sequencing depth on clonotype sharing among donors was expected.

Germline V lookup: CDR1 SGHNT, CDR2 YYREEE (reference sequence). V lost 4 bases and J 3 bases, leaving 14 bases between the germline ends. This CDR3 comprises 14 residues. Replicate sorted-subset PCRs were loaded with around 220 ng DNA, about 31,000 T cell genomes. The data were produced by immunoSEQ multiplex PCR, yet TCRdb's version contains in-frame clones alone and is incomplete. This repertoire shows approximately 2,200,000 clones, 90% to 95% found once; its top ten account for about 1.8%. The naive CD8 fraction comprised CD45RO-negative cells positively selected for CCR7 and excluded terminally differentiated effector memory CD45RA+ cells. All donors qualified as healthy HIV-negative adults and had experienced no recent acute infections or vaccinations. All participating donors were Caucasian adults from Nashville, Tennessee. With respect to this clone: Its antigen is not known.

Sequencing input: naive CD8+ T cells from PBMCs. The TCR originated in a young man in good health. Some clones in this sample may be carry-over from other donors' samples. The gene calls are TRBV5-4 and TRBJ2-7; D may be TRBD1 or TRBD2 (6 bases each). The CDR3 nucleotides are TGTGCCAGCAGCCCGGGTAGGGGGGTCTACGAGCAGTACTTC. As protein: CASSPGRGVYEQYF.